These 29 T cell receptor beta chains were all obtained from the same sample, sequenced in a study of radiotherapy plus CTLA-4 blockade in lung cancer. The protocol was immunoSEQ multiplex PCR, while the TCRdb copy is restricted to in-frame clones and leaves out a portion. The sample records 90,000 to 100,000 clones, 85% to 90% being singletons. Sequencing was performed on peripheral blood, taken from a patient treated with radiotherapy plus ipilimumab. All receptors derive from a human donor with non-small cell lung cancer that progressed on radiotherapy plus ipilimumab.

The chain has TRBV6-1 and TRBJ2-4, with 13 bases identical to TRBD2. Germline assignment: CDR1 MNHNS and CDR2 SASEGT. V lost 2 bases, J lost 1 base, and 5 bases stayed unmatched. There are 18 residues in the CDR3. The CDR3 region has the DNA TGTGCCAGCAGTGAAATGACTAGCGGGAGGTATGCCAAAAACATTCAGTACTTC. Protein: CASSEMTSGRYAKNIQYF.

The CDR3 DNA reads as TGTGCCAGCAGCGATTTAGCGGCAAAGACCCAGTACTTC. Translation gives CASSDLAAKTQYF. The genes are TRBV5-4 and TRBJ2-5; a weak D match, TRBD2 (6 bases). With 4 bases removed from V and 6 bases from J, the gap between germline ends came to 13 bases. The CDR3 loop spans 13 amino acids. Germline V gene sequence: CDR1 SGHNT, CDR2 YYREEE (reference sequence).

This CDR3 is CASSADGPTIYEQYF. The CDR3 DNA reads TGTGCCAGCAGTGCAGACGGGCCGACGATCTACGAGCAGTACTTC. The chain recombines TRBV6-1 with TRBJ2-7; no reliable D call. Germline CDR1 is MNHNS and CDR2 is SASEGT. The V end lost 4 bases, the J end lost 3 bases, and 16 bases lay between the germline ends. CDR3 length: 15 amino acids.

V usage is TRBV4-2 and J usage is TRBJ2-1; D is uncertain. Germline CDR1 and CDR2: LGHNA and YNFKEQ. CDR3 length equals 12 residues. Trimming cost V 0 bases and J 15 bases, with 12 bases left between them. CDR3 DNA: TGTGCCAGCAGCCAAGATAGGGCTCAGCCGTTCTTC. Encoded protein: CASSQDRAQPFF.

The chain employs TRBV9 and TRBJ1-2; D unresolved. The CDR3 is made up of 15 amino acids. Per germline, CDR1 SGDLS and CDR2 YYNGEE. The V end lost 0 bases, the J end lost 8 bases, and 17 bases lay between the germline ends. CDR3 amino acids: CASSVDPSFRGGYTF. The CDR3 DNA sequence: TGTGCCAGCAGCGTAGATCCCTCTTTTCGAGGGGGCTACACCTTC.

The chain uses TRBV5-1 and TRBJ2-7, with 10 bases identical to TRBD2. The germline V gene has CDR1 SGHRS and CDR2 YFSETQ. With V trimmed by 0 bases and J by 1 base, 1 base remained unmatched. This CDR3 is built from 15 residues. The CDR3 reads CASSLASGRSYEQYF. The CDR3 region has the DNA TGCGCCAGCAGCTTGGCTAGCGGGAGATCCTACGAGCAGTACTTC.

This chain uses TRBV9 with TRBJ1-2, with D possibly TRBD1 on 6 matching bases. Germline V gene data show CDR1 as SGDLS and CDR2 as YYNGEE. The CDR3 consists of 17 residues. Trimming removed 0 bases at V and 3 bases at J, with 18 bases between. The CDR3 DNA reads TGTGCCAGCAGCGTAGCGGACAGAGATACTCGCCACTATGGCTACACCTTC. Its translation: CASSVADRDTRHYGYTF. The full variable domain, its missing parts supplied by reference TRBV9 and TRBJ1-2, is DSGVTQTPKHLITATGQRVTLRCSPRSGDLSVYWYQQSLDQGLQFLIQYYNGEERAKGNILERFSAQQFPDLHSELNLSSLELGDSALYFCASSVADRDTRHYGYTFGSGTRLTVV.

CDR3 bases: TGTGCCAGGGGGGTACCTGGGGCCAACGTCCTGACTTTC. This translates into CARGVPGANVLTF. The J gene is TRBJ2-6, the V gene TRBV11-2, with D perhaps being TRBD1 or TRBD2 (5 bases each). The CDR3 is 13 amino acids. Trimming removed 9 bases from V and 2 bases from J, with 8 bases in between. CDR1 SGHAT and CDR2 FQNNGV come from the germline V gene.

CDR3 in amino acids: CASSGGAGNYGYTF. CDR3 coding DNA: TGTGCCAGCTCGGGGGGAGCGGGCAACTATGGCTACACCTTC. This sequence joins TRBV18 and TRBJ1-2; possibly TRBD1 for D (5 bases). Germline CDR1 reads KGHSH; CDR2 reads LQKENI. Deletions cut 6 bases from V and 2 bases from J, with 13 bases between. This CDR3 region has 14 residues.

The rearrangement links TRBV7-2 to TRBJ2-1, with 10 bases fitting TRBD2. Germline-derived CDR1 and CDR2 are SGHTA and FQGNSA. The CDR3 is made up of 15 amino acids. V lost 5 bases, J lost 4 bases, and 5 bases stayed unmatched. CDR3 loop: CASSPTSGSYNEQFF. CDR3 DNA sequence: TGTGCCAGCAGCCCGACTAGCGGGTCTTACAATGAGCAGTTCTTC.

The rearrangement uses TRBV19 and TRBJ2-5; D perhaps matches TRBD1 (5 bases). The J call may be in error: the DNA end matches TRBJ2-7 better. The germline gives CDR1 LNHDA, CDR2 SQIVND (reference sequence). The CDR3 totals 14 residues. This CDR3 reads CAARGWGGSYEQYF. CDR3 bases: TGTGCCGCCCGTGGATGGGGCGGCTCCTACGAGCAGTACTTC.

The chain employs TRBV30 and TRBJ2-2; D is uncertain. CDR3 length equals 14 residues. CDR1 and CDR2 (germline): GTSNPN, SVGIG (reference sequence). Trimming took off 0 bases at V and 6 bases at J, with 11 bases between the two ends. Written as DNA, the CDR3 is TGTGCCTGGAGTGTGTTAGGGCTTGCCGGGGAGCTGTTTTTT. It specifies CAWSVLGLAGELFF.

This clone was seen more than once but under ten times. This chain links TRBV6-4 with TRBJ2-1; no firm D call. The CDR3 sequence is 13 residues long. Germline V CDR1 and CDR2: MRHNA, SNTAGT. V lost 5 bases and J 3 bases, leaving 8 bases between the germline ends. CDR3 nucleotides: TGTGCCAGCAGTTCCGGAGTCTACAATGAGCAGTTCTTC. Protein product: CASSSGVYNEQFF.

The rearrangement uses TRBV12-5 and TRBJ1-1; D call uncertain. This CDR3 comprises 13 residues. Trimming stripped 1 base from V and 2 bases from J, with 5 bases between. CDR1 is LGHNT and CDR2 is FRNRAP in the germline V gene. The chain's CDR3 is CASGLAANTEAFF. The CDR3 DNA is TGTGCTAGTGGTTTGGCCGCCAACACTGAAGCTTTCTTT. The full variable domain, its missing parts supplied by reference TRBV12-5 and TRBJ1-1, is DARVTQTPRHKVTEMGQEVTMRCQPILGHNTVFWYRQTMMQGLELLAYFRNRAPLDDSGMPKDRFSAEMPDATLATLKIQPSEPRDSAVYFCASGLAANTEAFFGQGTRLTVV.

The rearrangement links TRBV4-1 to TRBJ2-2; no clear D. Germline lookup yields CDR1 MGHRA and CDR2 YSYEKL. Trimming removed 2 bases from V and 7 bases from J, with 17 bases in between. The CDR3 loop spans 16 amino acids. CDR3: CASSQRLLWAHGELFF. Here the CDR3 DNA reads TGCGCCAGCAGCCAAAGGCTCCTTTGGGCCCACGGGGAGCTGTTTTTT.

This clone was picked up a small number of times. The DNA for the CDR3 is TGTGCCAGCAGCTACGACAGGGGGCGGGGGACAGATACGCAGTATTTT. Translated: CASSYDRGRGTDTQYF. This sequence joins TRBV7-2 and TRBJ2-3, with 10 bases matching TRBD1. CDR1 is SGHTA, CDR2 FQGNSA, per germline. V shed 4 bases, J shed 3 bases, and the junction held 7 bases outside the gene matches. The length of the CDR3 is 16 residues.

The V call is TRBV19, the J call TRBJ2-7; D unclear. CDR3 length equals 13 residues. V lost 4 bases, J lost 2 bases, and 9 bases lay in between. CDR1 LNHDA and CDR2 SQIVND come from the germline V gene (reference sequence). The chain's CDR3 is CASSKEVTYEQYF. CDR3 DNA sequence: TGTGCCAGTAGTAAAGAGGTAACCTACGAGCAGTACTTC.

The CDR3 region has the DNA TGTGCCAGCAGTTACTCGAAGGGCTGGGCCCACGAGCAGTACTTC. Protein: CASSYSKGWAHEQYF. The genes are TRBV6-5 and TRBJ2-7; D is uncertain. This CDR3 has 15 amino acids. The germline CDR1 and CDR2 sequences are MNHEY and SVGAGI. The ends were cut back, 0 bases at V and 5 bases at J, with 14 bases in the middle.

This clone has more than one count but fewer than ten. The rearrangement joins TRBV5-6 to TRBJ1-1; TRBD1 is a possible D gene (6 bases). V was pared by 4 bases and J by 10 bases, with 14 bases between. CDR3 length equals 12 residues. Germline values: CDR1 SGHDT, CDR2 YYEEEE. The CDR3 DNA is TGTGCCAGCAGCCCCCCCCGGGGGGCAGCTTTCTTT. It yields the protein CASSPPRGAAFF.

The chain combines TRBV30 with TRBJ2-6; tentatively, D is TRBD1 (5 bases). This CDR3 region has 17 residues. Per germline, CDR1 GTSNPN and CDR2 SVGIG (reference sequence). V was clipped by 3 bases and J by 1 base, with 16 bases between them. CDR3 in amino acids: CAWRRGRVRSGANVLTF. CDR3 DNA: TGTGCCTGGAGGCGTGGCAGGGTTAGATCTGGGGCCAACGTCCTGACTTTC.

This chain joins TRBV5-1 and TRBJ2-5; the match to TRBD1 covers 12 bases. The junction had 4 bases not matched to a gene; V was cut back by 4 bases and J by 3 bases. The V gene's germline CDR1 is SGHRS and CDR2 YFSETQ. The CDR3 is 15 residues long. The CDR3 sequence: CASSGGTGGEETQYF. The CDR3 region has the DNA TGCGCCAGCAGCGGCGGGACAGGGGGCGAAGAGACCCAGTACTTC.

The rearrangement links TRBV5-1 to TRBJ2-1, with D possibly being TRBD1 or TRBD2 (5 bases each). The germline gives CDR1 SGHRS, CDR2 YFSETQ. The CDR3 length is 15 residues. V gave up 4 bases and J gave up 2 bases, with 13 bases separating them. The CDR3 DNA is TGCGCCAGCAGCAGGGGAGAAGCGGCCTACAATGAGCAGTTCTTC. Translated: CASSRGEAAYNEQFF.

The chain uses TRBV27 and TRBJ2-2; D gene unclear. Per germline, CDR1 MNHEY and CDR2 SMNVEV (reference sequence). Between the trimmed V and J ends, which lost 9 bases and 4 bases, there was a span of 9 bases. This CDR3 is 12 amino acids long. In DNA form, the CDR3 reads TGTGCCAGTGGCACCCGCACCGGGGAGCTGTTTTTT. Translating it yields CASGTRTGELFF.

The chain uses TRBV2 and TRBJ1-5, with D maybe TRBD1 (5 bases). CDR3 length: 15 residues. Germline V gene lookup returns CDR1 SNHLY and CDR2 FYNNEI. V was clipped by 4 bases and J by 1 base, with 11 bases between them. This CDR3 is CASSGPGLSNQPQHF. CDR3 coding DNA: TGTGCCAGCAGTGGCCCGGGACTGAGCAATCAGCCCCAGCATTTT.

In this sample, this clone turned up once. The J gene is TRBJ1-4, the V gene TRBV5-1, with TRBD1 matching 9 bases. V lost 3 bases, J lost 7 bases, and 4 bases stayed unmatched. The CDR3 spans 14 residues. Germline lookup yields CDR1 SGHRS and CDR2 YFSETQ. The chain's CDR3 is CASSSQGAGEKLFF. The DNA of the CDR3 is TGCGCCAGCAGCTCACAGGGGGCGGGTGAAAAACTGTTTTTT.

A few counts support this clone. The chain recombines TRBV11-2 with TRBJ1-2; no firm D call. Per germline, CDR1 SGHAT and CDR2 FQNNGV. V lost 3 bases, J lost 5 bases, and 4 bases lay in between. The CDR3 length is 11 residues. The CDR3 here is CASSFGYGYTF. The DNA for the CDR3 is TGTGCCAGCAGCTTCGGGTATGGCTACACCTTC.

CDR3: CASSQTSGTYNEQFF. The CDR3 DNA reads TGCGCCAGCAGCCAGACTAGCGGGACTTACAATGAGCAGTTCTTC. V usage is TRBV5-1 and J usage is TRBJ2-1; the match to TRBD2 covers 11 bases. This CDR3 has 15 amino acids. Looked up from germline, CDR1 is SGHRS and CDR2 is YFSETQ. Trimming removed 4 bases from V and 4 bases from J; junction bases left unmatched: 4.

This chain joins TRBV2 and TRBJ2-2, with TRBD2 matching 10 bases. V was clipped by 5 bases and J by 5 bases; unmatched bases: 5. The CDR3 sequence is 15 residues long. Germline V lookup: CDR1 SNHLY, CDR2 FYNNEI. The CDR3 protein is CASSFSGGETGELFF. In DNA form, the CDR3 reads TGTGCCAGCAGTTTCAGCGGGGGGGAAACCGGGGAGCTGTTTTTT. The full variable domain, in which reference TRBV2 and TRBJ2-2 provide the parts outside the CDR3, is EPEVTQTPSHQVTQMGQEVILRCVPISNHLYFYWYRQILGQKVEFLVSFYNNEISEKSEIFDDQFSVERPDGSNFTLKIRSTKLEDSAMYFCASSFSGGETGELFFGEGSRLTVL.

The rearrangement uses TRBV7-9 and TRBJ2-1; 7 bases map to TRBD2. Trimming at V came to 2 bases and at J to 16 bases, leaving 8 bases not matched to a gene. The germline gives CDR1 SEHNR, CDR2 FQNEAQ (reference sequence). This CDR3 contains 12 residues. CDR3: CASSLSSGEGFF. CDR3 bases: TGTGCCAGCAGCTTATCTAGCGGCGAGGGATTCTTC. Full variable domain (missing parts from reference TRBV7-9 and TRBJ2-1): DTGVSQNPRHKITKRGQNVTFRCDPISEHNRLYWYRQTLGQGPEFLTYFQNEAQLEKSRLLSDRFSAERPKGSFSTLEIQRTEQGDSAMYLCASSLSSGEGFFGPGTRLTVL.